The 9 T cell receptor beta chains presented below share a single source sample, sequenced in a study of blood T cell repertoires in COVID-19. The protocol was immunoSEQ multiplex PCR, while the TCRdb copy is restricted to in-frame clones and leaves out a portion. Counted here are 200,000 to 250,000 clones, about 80% occurring once; the ten biggest clones make up about 1.3%. Sequencing was performed on PBMCs or T cells enriched from blood (not recorded which). Receptor source: a woman in her thirties or forties with acute COVID-19.

This chain uses TRBV19 with TRBJ2-1; 10 bases are a match to TRBD2. Germline trimming cut 6 bases from V and 1 base from J; bases unmatched to any gene: 9. Germline V gives CDR1 LNHDA, CDR2 SQIVND (reference sequence). This CDR3 has 17 amino acids. The DNA of the CDR3 is TGTGCCAGTAGCCTAGCGGGAGTGTTCCGGTCCTACAATGAGCAGTTCTTC. Translating it yields CASSLAGVFRSYNEQFF.

The chain is built from TRBV6-5 and TRBJ2-1, with 11 positions matching TRBD2. Germline CDR1 and CDR2: MNHEY and SVGAGI. Trimming took 4 bases from V and 10 from J; bases not matched to a gene: 9. This CDR3 spans 15 amino acids. The CDR3 region is CASSSLAGGVGEQFF. For the CDR3, the DNA is TGTGCCAGCAGTTCTCTAGCGGGGGGAGTGGGGGAGCAGTTCTTC.

Only a few counts were recorded for this clone. The chain links TRBV7-8 to TRBJ2-1, with 7 bases that match TRBD1. Germline V gene sequence: CDR1 SGHVS, CDR2 FQNEAQ. The CDR3 spans 12 residues. V lost 5 bases, J lost 10 bases, and 5 bases stayed unmatched. In DNA, the CDR3 is TGTGCCAGCAGCAAAAGGGGGCGGGAGCAGTTCTTC. This codes for CASSKRGREQFF.

The chain carries TRBV28 and TRBJ1-2; a weak D match, TRBD1 (6 bases). From germline, CDR1 is MDHEN and CDR2 SYDVKM. The CDR3 has 14 amino acids. V lost 2 bases and J 5 bases, leaving 12 bases between the germline ends. The CDR3 sequence is CASSLRQRGYGYTF. The CDR3 coding sequence is TGTGCCAGCAGTTTACGGCAGAGGGGGTATGGCTACACCTTC.

This clone was counted once. CDR3 coding DNA: TGTGCCTGGAACCGGGGGGCTGGTGGAAACACCATATATTTT. Its translation: CAWNRGAGGNTIYF. The chain recombines TRBV30 with TRBJ1-3, with D possibly matching TRBD1 (6 bases). V lost 4 bases, J lost 3 bases, and 13 bases lay in between. CDR3 size: 14 residues. Germline-derived CDR1 and CDR2 are GTSNPN and SVGIG (reference sequence).

The V call is TRBV6-5, the J call TRBJ1-5; 9 positions match TRBD1. Trimming at V came to 8 bases and at J to 7 bases, leaving 3 bases not matched to a gene. CDR1 is MNHEY and CDR2 is SVGAGI in the germline V gene. This CDR3 comprises 12 residues. In DNA, the CDR3 is TGTGCCAGCGGGACAGGGCGCCAGCCCCAGCATTTT. Its protein is CASGTGRQPQHF.

The genes are TRBV3-1 (or the pseudogene TRBV3-2) and TRBJ1-4, with D hard to call. Trimming took off 0 bases at V and 12 bases at J, with 20 bases between the two ends. From germline, CDR1 is LGHDT and CDR2 YNNKEL (reference sequence). This CDR3 comprises 16 residues. The CDR3 is CASSQEARGSRVELFF. CDR3 DNA: TGTGCCAGCAGCCAAGAGGCTCGGGGTTCGAGGGTGGAACTGTTTTTT.

The chain couples TRBV2 to TRBJ1-5; D gene uncertain. The germline V and J ends were trimmed by 3 bases and 0 bases, with 3 bases remaining between them. Germline values: CDR1 SNHLY, CDR2 FYNNEI. There are 13 residues in the CDR3. This CDR3 reads CASSDSSNQPQHF. The CDR3 nucleotides are TGTGCCAGCAGTGACAGTAGCAATCAGCCCCAGCATTTT.

The chain combines TRBV11-3 with TRBJ2-1; 8 nucleotides match TRBD2. CDR1 and CDR2 (germline): SGHNT, YENEEA. Losses at the gene ends were 5 bases for V and 4 bases for J; bases not matched to a gene: 1. The CDR3 has 13 residues. CDR3 in amino acids: CASSPGGYNEQFF. CDR3 in DNA: TGTGCCAGCAGCCCGGGGGGGTACAATGAGCAGTTCTTC.